This T cell receptor beta chain was captured in a study of T cell repertoires in cytomegalovirus infection. Study summary: Based on public TCR beta signatures, there were indications of CMV infection and of a matching HLA type.

This clonotype was seen ten or more times. The antigen remains undetermined. The V and J ends lost 1 base and 7 bases respectively, with 13 bases between them. The CDR3 has 14 residues. In germline, CDR1 is SGHVS, CDR2 FNYEAQ. Study conclusions and caveats: There were HLA-C-restricted CMV-specific TCR beta clonotypes dominating the ex vivo response.

Each CDR3 protein gets one entry after TCRdb re-called the reads with MiXCR. The sample shows 95,000 to 150,000 distinct CDR3 sequences, about 32% of them seen only once. This clonotype originated in a human donor in good health (CMV status not recorded). Some clones in this sample may be carry-over from other donors' samples. This material consisted of CD8+ T cells from cultured PBMCs, taken from culture after CMV antigen stimulation. The chain has TRBV7-6 and TRBJ2-5; tentatively, D is TRBD1 (5 bases). The CDR3 sequence: CASSLEGDKGTQYF. The CDR3 nucleotides are TGTGCCAGCAGCTTAGAAGGGGATAAGGGGACCCAGTACTTC.